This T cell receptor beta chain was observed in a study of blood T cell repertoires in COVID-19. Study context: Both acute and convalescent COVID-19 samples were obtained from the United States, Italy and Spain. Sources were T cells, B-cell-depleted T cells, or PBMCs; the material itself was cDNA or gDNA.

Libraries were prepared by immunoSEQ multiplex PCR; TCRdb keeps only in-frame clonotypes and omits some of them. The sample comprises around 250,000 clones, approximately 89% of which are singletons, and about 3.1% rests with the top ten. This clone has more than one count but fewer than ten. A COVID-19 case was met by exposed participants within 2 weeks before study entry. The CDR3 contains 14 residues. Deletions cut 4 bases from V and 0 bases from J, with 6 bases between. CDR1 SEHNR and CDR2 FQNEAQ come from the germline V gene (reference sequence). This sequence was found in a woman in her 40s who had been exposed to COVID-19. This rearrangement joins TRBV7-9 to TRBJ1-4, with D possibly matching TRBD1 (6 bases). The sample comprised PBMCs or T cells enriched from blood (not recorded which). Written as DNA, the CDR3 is TGTGCCAGCAGCTACAGGGCAACTAATGAAAAACTGTTTTTT. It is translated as CASSYRATNEKLFF.